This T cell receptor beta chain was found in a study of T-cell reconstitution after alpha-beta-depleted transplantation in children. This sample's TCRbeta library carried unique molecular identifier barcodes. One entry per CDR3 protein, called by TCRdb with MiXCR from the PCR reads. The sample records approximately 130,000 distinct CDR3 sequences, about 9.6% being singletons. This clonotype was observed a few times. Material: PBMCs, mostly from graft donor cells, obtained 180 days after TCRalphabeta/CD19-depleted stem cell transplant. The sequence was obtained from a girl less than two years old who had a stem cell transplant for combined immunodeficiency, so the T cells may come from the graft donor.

The CDR3 region is CSAEGGGRHQETQYF. The CDR3 DNA sequence: TGCAGCGCGGAAGGAGGGGGCCGTCATCAAGAGACCCAGTACTTC. The rearrangement uses TRBV29-1 and TRBJ2-5; weak D call: TRBD1 (7 bases). The germline V gene encodes CDR1 SQVTM and CDR2 ANQGSEA. The ends were cut back, 7 bases at V and 2 bases at J, with 20 bases in the middle. The CDR3 has 15 amino acids.